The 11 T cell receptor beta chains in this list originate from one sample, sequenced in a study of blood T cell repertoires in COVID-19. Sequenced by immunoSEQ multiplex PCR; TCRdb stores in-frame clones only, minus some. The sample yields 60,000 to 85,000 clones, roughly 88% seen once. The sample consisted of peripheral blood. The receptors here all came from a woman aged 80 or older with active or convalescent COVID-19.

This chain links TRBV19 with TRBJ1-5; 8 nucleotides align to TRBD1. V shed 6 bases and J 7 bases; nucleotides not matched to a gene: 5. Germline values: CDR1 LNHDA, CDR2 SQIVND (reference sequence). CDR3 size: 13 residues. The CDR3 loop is CASSDRGGQPQHF. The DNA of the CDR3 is TGTGCCAGTAGCGACAGGGGAGGACAGCCCCAGCATTTT.

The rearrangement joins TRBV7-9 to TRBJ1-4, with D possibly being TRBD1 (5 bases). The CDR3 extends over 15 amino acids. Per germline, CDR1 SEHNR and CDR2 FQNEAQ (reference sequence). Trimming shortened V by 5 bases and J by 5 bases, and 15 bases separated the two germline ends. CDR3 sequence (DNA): TGTGCCAGCAGCCCGGCAGGGCACGAGAATGAAAAACTGTTTTTT. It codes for CASSPAGHENEKLFF.

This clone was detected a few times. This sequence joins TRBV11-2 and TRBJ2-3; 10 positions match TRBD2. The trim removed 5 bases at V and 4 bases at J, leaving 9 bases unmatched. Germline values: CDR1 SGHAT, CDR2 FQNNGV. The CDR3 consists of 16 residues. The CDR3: CASSVAGGGFADTQYF. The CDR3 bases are TGTGCCAGCAGCGTAGCGGGAGGAGGGTTTGCAGATACGCAGTATTTT.

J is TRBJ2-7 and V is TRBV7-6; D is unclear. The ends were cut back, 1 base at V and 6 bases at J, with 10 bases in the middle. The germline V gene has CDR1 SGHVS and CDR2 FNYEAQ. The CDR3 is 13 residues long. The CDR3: CASSLVLGSEQYF. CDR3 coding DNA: TGTGCCAGCAGCTTAGTACTGGGCAGCGAGCAGTACTTC.

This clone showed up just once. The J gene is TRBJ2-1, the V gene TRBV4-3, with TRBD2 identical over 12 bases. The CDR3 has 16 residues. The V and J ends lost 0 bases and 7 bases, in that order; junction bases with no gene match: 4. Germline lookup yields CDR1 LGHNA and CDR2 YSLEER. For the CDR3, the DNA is TGCGCCAGCAGCCAAGACCTAGCGGGGGGGCTAAATGAGCAGTTCTTC. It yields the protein CASSQDLAGGLNEQFF.

This CDR3 reads CASSSGTGLYSNQPQHF. In DNA, the CDR3 is TGTGCCAGCAGCTCGGGGACAGGACTTTATAGCAATCAGCCCCAGCATTTT. The J gene is TRBJ1-5, the V gene TRBV7-2; 8 bases agree with TRBD1. CDR3 length: 17 amino acids. CDR1 is SGHTA and CDR2 is FQGNSA in the germline V gene. J was trimmed by 0 bases and V by 4 bases; bases with no gene match: 8.

CDR3 sequence: CASIPGRGTGNQPQHF. The CDR3 DNA sequence: TGTGCCAGCATCCCGGGTCGGGGGACGGGCAATCAGCCCCAGCATTTT. The chain carries TRBV6-6 and TRBJ1-5; D is possibly TRBD1 (5 bases). The CDR3 has 16 amino acids. The V end lost 7 bases, the J end lost 2 bases, and 18 bases lay between the germline ends. CDR1 and CDR2 from the germline V gene are MNHNY and SVGAGI (reference sequence).

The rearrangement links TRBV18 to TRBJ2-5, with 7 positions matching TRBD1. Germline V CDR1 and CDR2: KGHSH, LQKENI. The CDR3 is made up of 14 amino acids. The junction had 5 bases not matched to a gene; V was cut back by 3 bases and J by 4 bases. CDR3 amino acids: CASSPRTGVETQYF. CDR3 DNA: TGTGCCAGCTCACCGAGGACAGGAGTAGAGACCCAGTACTTC.

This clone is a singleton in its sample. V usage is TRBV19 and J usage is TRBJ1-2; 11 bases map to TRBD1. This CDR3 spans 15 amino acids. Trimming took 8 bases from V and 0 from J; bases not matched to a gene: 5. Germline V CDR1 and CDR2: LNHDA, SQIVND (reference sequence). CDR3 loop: CASSGDRGTNYGYTF. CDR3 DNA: TGTGCCAGTTCCGGGGACAGGGGGACTAACTATGGCTACACCTTC.

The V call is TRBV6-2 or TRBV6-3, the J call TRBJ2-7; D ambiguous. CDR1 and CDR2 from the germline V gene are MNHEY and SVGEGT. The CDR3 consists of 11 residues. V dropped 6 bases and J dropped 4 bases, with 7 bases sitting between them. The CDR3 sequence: CASSPYYEQYF. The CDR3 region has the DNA TGTGCCAGCAGCCCCTATTACGAGCAGTACTTC.

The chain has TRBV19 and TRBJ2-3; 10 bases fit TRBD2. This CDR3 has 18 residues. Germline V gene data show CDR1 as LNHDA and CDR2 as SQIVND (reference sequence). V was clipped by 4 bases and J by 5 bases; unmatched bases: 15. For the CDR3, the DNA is TGTGCCAGTAGTACCCCATTCGCGAGCGGGAGGGCCTTAGATACGCAGTATTTT. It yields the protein CASSTPFASGRALDTQYF. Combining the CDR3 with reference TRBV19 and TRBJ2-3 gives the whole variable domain DGGITQSPKYLFRKEGQNVTLSCEQNLNHDAMYWYRQDPGQGLRLIYYSQIVNDFQKGDIAEGYSVSREKKESFPLTVTSAQKNPTAFYLCASSTPFASGRALDTQYFGPGTRLTVL.